Listed below are T cell receptor beta chains from one sample, sequenced in a study of T cell responses to AZD1222 COVID-19 vaccine. Assay used: immunoSEQ multiplex PCR; TCRdb lists only in-frame clones, some missing. The sample consists of about 150,000 clones, less than 95% of them appearing once. Specimen: peripheral blood, collected on day 0 of AZD1222 vaccination. The receptors were gathered from an adult in good health. The CDR3 runs from the conserved cysteine through the conserved F or W. A D gene is named only where the DNA matches it firmly. Size is stated for part of the rows, as once, few or many counts, or as a class when the clone is expanded.

clone_size	cdr3_length	v_call	j_call	d_call	cdr3_aa	cdr3_nt
.	15	TRBV4-1	TRBJ1-2	.	CASSQGGLTNYGYTF	TGCGCCAGCAGCCAAGGAGGTCTAACTAACTATGGCTACACCTTC
.	12	TRBV10-2	TRBJ1-1	.	CASRGVNTEAFF	TGCGCCAGCAGGGGCGTGAACACTGAAGCTTTCTTT
.	12	TRBV4-1	TRBJ1-1	.	CASSQTNTEAFF	TGCGCCAGCAGCCAGACGAACACTGAAGCTTTCTTT
.	15	TRBV28	TRBJ2-3	TRBD2	CASSKTSAGTDTQYF	TGTGCCAGCAGCAAAACTAGCGCCGGCACAGATACGCAGTATTTT
.	15	TRBV4-2	TRBJ2-2	.	CASSQVTANTGELFF	TGTGCCAGCAGCCAAGTCACGGCGAACACCGGGGAGCTGTTTTTT
.	16	TRBV5-1	TRBJ1-6	.	CASSPSRLSYNSPLHF	TGCGCCAGCAGCCCAAGTCGTCTCTCCTATAATTCACCCCTCCACTTT
.	18	TRBV3-1/TRBV3-2	TRBJ2-2	TRBD2	CASSRNRASGPNTGELFF	TGTGCCAGCAGCCGAAACAGGGCTAGCGGGCCGAACACCGGGGAGCTGTTTTTT
.	15	TRBV7-2	TRBJ1-1	.	CASSSKIGGNTEAFF	TGTGCCAGCAGCTCGAAAATTGGGGGGAACACTGAAGCTTTCTTT
.	13	TRBV28	TRBJ1-6	.	CASRGTYNSPLHF	TGTGCCAGCAGGGGCACCTATAATTCACCCCTCCACTTT
.	15	TRBV7-2	TRBJ1-5	.	CASSLEDGINQPQHF	TGTGCCAGCAGCTTGGAAGACGGGATCAATCAGCCCCAGCATTTT
.	16	TRBV19	TRBJ2-1	TRBD1	CASSTPEVRGPNEQFF	TGTGCCAGTAGTACCCCGGAGGTCAGGGGGCCCAATGAGCAGTTCTTC
.	16	TRBV4-3	TRBJ2-1	TRBD2	CASSQGTSGSYNEQFF	TGCGCCAGCAGCCAAGGGACTAGCGGATCCTACAATGAGCAGTTCTTC
.	15	TRBV7-8	TRBJ1-2	TRBD1	CASSFTGGFSYGYTF	TGTGCCAGCAGCTTCACAGGGGGCTTTAGCTATGGCTACACCTTC
.	13	TRBV28	TRBJ1-1	TRBD1	CASSVGTGVEAFF	TGTGCCAGCAGTGTCGGGACAGGGGTTGAAGCTTTCTTT
.	17	TRBV4-1	TRBJ1-3	TRBD1	CASSQQPGQGSGNTIYF	TGCGCCAGCAGCCAACAACCGGGACAGGGTTCTGGAAACACCATATATTTT
.	14	TRBV5-5	TRBJ1-2	TRBD1	CASSVGQAVYGYTF	TGTGCCAGCAGCGTGGGACAGGCGGTCTATGGCTACACCTTC
once	15	TRBV7-6	TRBJ2-5	.	CASSSQRSGAETQYF	TGTGCCAGCAGCTCCCAGAGATCGGGGGCAGAGACCCAGTACTTC
.	13	TRBV30	TRBJ2-1	TRBD2	CAWTAPPGLALFF	TGTGCCTGGACCGCACCTCCGGGACTAGCTCTGTTCTTC
.	18	TRBV7-8	TRBJ1-5	TRBD1	CASSLAQSTGRIYQPQHF	TGTGCCAGCAGCTTAGCGCAATCGACAGGGCGTATCTATCAGCCCCAGCATTTT
.	15	TRBV6-5	TRBJ2-5	TRBD2	CASSYGGRRQETQYF	TGTGCCAGCAGTTATGGCGGGAGGCGCCAAGAGACCCAGTACTTC
.	12	TRBV11-1	TRBJ2-5	.	CASSPLGKTQYF	TGTGCCAGCAGCCCCTTGGGCAAGACCCAGTACTTC
.	16	TRBV11-2	TRBJ2-2	TRBD1	CASSSDREWITGELFF	TGTGCCAGCAGCAGCGACAGGGAGTGGATCACCGGGGAGCTGTTTTTT
.	14	TRBV5-4	TRBJ2-5	.	CASSIDSYQETQYF	TGTGCCAGCAGCATCGATTCGTACCAAGAGACCCAGTACTTC
.	16	TRBV28	TRBJ1-2	TRBD1	CASTLRGTGGGDGYTF	TGTGCCAGCACCCTGAGGGGGACAGGGGGCGGTGATGGCTACACCTTC
.	17	TRBV28	TRBJ2-1	.	CASSLFASSVKNNEQFF	TGTGCCAGCAGTTTATTCGCGAGTTCAGTAAAAAACAATGAGCAGTTCTTC
once	17	TRBV27	TRBJ1-2	.	CASSLGTGYGLNYGYTF	TGTGCCAGCAGTTTAGGAACTGGGTACGGACTAAACTATGGCTACACCTTC
.	18	TRBV3-1/TRBV3-2	TRBJ1-1	.	CASSQERVLVGQNTEAFF	TGTGCCAGCAGCCAAGAGAGAGTGCTAGTGGGACAGAACACTGAAGCTTTCTTT
.	16	TRBV5-5	TRBJ1-2	.	CASSRLITPFNYGYTF	TGTGCCAGCAGCCGACTGATAACCCCATTTAACTATGGCTACACCTTC
.	13	TRBV2	TRBJ1-6	.	CASSRELNSPLHF	TGTGCCAGCAGCAGGGAGTTGAATTCACCCCTCCACTTT
once	17	TRBV4-1	TRBJ1-1	TRBD1	CASSRRAGTGSSTEAFF	TGCGCCAGCAGCCGACGTGCCGGGACAGGGAGTTCAACTGAAGCTTTCTTT
.	12	TRBV12-3/TRBV12-4	TRBJ1-2	.	CASSWGQNGYTF	TGTGCCAGCAGTTGGGGACAAAATGGCTACACCTTC
.	17	TRBV2	TRBJ2-3	TRBD2	CASSIPTSGSSTDTQYF	TGTGCCAGCAGTATCCCGACTAGCGGAAGTAGCACAGATACGCAGTATTTT
.	14	TRBV7-9	TRBJ1-5	.	CASSLGALLEPQHF	TGTGCCAGCAGCTTAGGCGCCCTACTGGAGCCCCAGCATTTT
.	12	TRBV28	TRBJ1-2	.	CASRRDHYGYTF	TGTGCCAGCAGGCGAGACCACTATGGCTACACCTTC
.	16	TRBV2	TRBJ2-1	.	CASSAERAEFYNEQFF	TGTGCCAGCAGTGCGGAGAGGGCGGAATTCTACAATGAGCAGTTCTTC
.	16	TRBV7-6	TRBJ1-3	TRBD1	CASSLAGQGFGNTIYF	TGTGCCAGCAGCTTAGCGGGACAGGGGTTTGGAAACACCATATATTTT
once	19	TRBV3-1/TRBV3-2	TRBJ2-5	TRBD2	CASSQDMPSGGALYETQYF	TGTGCCAGCAGCCAAGATATGCCTAGCGGGGGGGCATTGTACGAGACCCAGTACTTC
.	14	TRBV21-1	TRBJ1-1	.	CASSFWGGDTEAFF	TGTGCCAGCAGCTTCTGGGGGGGGGACACTGAAGCTTTCTTT
few	12	TRBV11-2	TRBJ1-5	.	CASSEGDQPQHF	TGTGCCAGCAGCGAGGGGGATCAGCCCCAGCATTTT
.	15	TRBV6-4	TRBJ2-3	TRBD2	CASSGTSGGTDTQYF	TGTGCCAGCAGTGGGACTAGCGGGGGCACAGATACGCAGTATTTT
.	14	TRBV3-1/TRBV3-2	TRBJ2-3	.	CASSQETGPNTQYF	TGTGCCAGCAGCCAAGAAACAGGCCCTAATACGCAGTATTTT
.	12	TRBV7-6	TRBJ2-5	.	CASSSPAETQYF	TGTGCCAGCAGCTCCCCCGCGGAGACCCAGTACTTC
.	18	TRBV19	TRBJ2-1	TRBD2	CASSGLAGGPSSYNEQFF	TGTGCCAGTAGTGGACTAGCGGGAGGCCCGAGCTCCTACAATGAGCAGTTCTTC
.	18	TRBV9	TRBJ1-4	TRBD1	CASSETVPGQGQNEKLFF	TGTGCCAGCAGCGAAACCGTCCCGGGACAGGGACAGAATGAAAAACTGTTTTTT
.	12	TRBV19	TRBJ1-2	.	CASSYGFYGYTF	TGTGCCAGTAGTTACGGTTTCTATGGCTACACCTTC
.	12	TRBV28	TRBJ2-4	.	CASSSPGNIQYF	TGTGCCAGCAGTTCCCCCGGAAACATTCAGTACTTC
.	15	TRBV28	TRBJ1-3	.	CASSGNFRSGNTIYF	TGTGCCAGCAGCGGTAATTTCCGCTCTGGAAACACCATATATTTT